The 19 T cell receptor beta chains below were found in one sample sequenced in a study of blood T cell repertoires in COVID-19. Libraries were prepared by immunoSEQ multiplex PCR; TCRdb keeps only in-frame clonotypes and omits some of them. The sample holds 100,000 to 150,000 clones, nearly 70% seen once. Sequencing was done on a sample of peripheral blood. The receptor source for this set is a woman aged 70-85 years with acute or convalescent COVID-19.

The chain carries TRBV3-1 (or the pseudogene TRBV3-2) and TRBJ1-2; 8 bases agree with TRBD1. The V gene end was trimmed by 6 bases and the J gene end by 8 bases; junction bases not matched to a gene: 11. In germline, CDR1 is LGHDT, CDR2 YNNKEL (reference sequence). The CDR3 is 14 amino acids. The CDR3 reads CASRFDRGKGGYTF. CDR3 nucleotide sequence: TGTGCCAGCAGATTCGACAGGGGAAAAGGAGGCTACACCTTC.

The rearrangement uses TRBV9 and TRBJ2-3, with 8 bases identical to TRBD2. Unmatched junction bases numbered 11, after V lost 1 base and J lost 4 bases. The CDR3 is made up of 17 amino acids. Germline V gene data show CDR1 as SGDLS and CDR2 as YYNGEE. CDR3 DNA: TGTGCCAGCAGCGTAAGCCCGAGCAGCGGGGGTGCAGATACGCAGTATTTT. It specifies CASSVSPSSGGADTQYF.

The chain recombines TRBV6-5 with TRBJ2-7; D is possibly TRBD1 (6 bases). This CDR3 region has 11 residues. From germline, CDR1 is MNHEY and CDR2 SVGAGI. The V gene lost 8 bases and the J gene lost 3 bases, with 8 bases spanning the gap. CDR3 residues: CASSTGYEQYF. The CDR3 nucleotides read TGTGCCAGCTCGACAGGCTACGAGCAGTACTTC.

The J gene is TRBJ1-4, the V gene TRBV5-6, with 12 bases identical to TRBD1. The V segment lost 4 bases and the J segment 5 bases; nucleotides outside the gene matches: 3. The CDR3 is 15 amino acids. Germline V gene lookup returns CDR1 SGHDT and CDR2 YYEEEE. The chain's CDR3 is CASSAGQGANEKLFF. DNA for the CDR3: TGTGCCAGCAGCGCGGGACAGGGGGCAAATGAAAAACTGTTTTTT.

The chain uses TRBV27 and TRBJ1-5; the match to TRBD1 covers 7 bases. CDR1 is MNHEY, CDR2 SMNVEV, per germline (reference sequence). V shed 3 bases and J 4 bases; nucleotides not matched to a gene: 6. CDR3 length: 15 residues. DNA of the CDR3: TGTGCCAGCAGTTTGGAGGGGGCGCGGAATCAGCCCCAGCATTTT. Its protein product is CASSLEGARNQPQHF.

The chain employs TRBV25-1 and TRBJ2-7; maybe TRBD1 (5 bases). The germline CDR1 and CDR2 sequences are MGHDK and SYGVNS. Trimming cost V 9 bases and J 2 bases, with 14 bases left between them. CDR3 length equals 13 residues. CDR3 residues: CASIAAGPYEQYF. As DNA, the CDR3 is TGTGCCAGTATCGCGGCAGGGCCCTACGAGCAGTACTTC.

V is TRBV5-1 and J is TRBJ1-4, with D unclear. In germline, CDR1 is SGHRS, CDR2 YFSETQ. V lost 1 base to trimming and J lost 3 bases, with 10 bases between them. The CDR3 spans 15 residues. CDR3: CASSLTGLPNEKLFF. The CDR3 DNA is TGCGCCAGCAGCTTGACGGGGTTGCCTAATGAAAAACTGTTTTTT.

This chain connects TRBV27 to TRBJ2-3; possibly TRBD1 for D (6 bases). Trimming removed 6 bases from V and 0 bases from J, with 16 bases in between. Germline lookup yields CDR1 MNHEY and CDR2 SMNVEV (reference sequence). This CDR3 has 16 residues. DNA for the CDR3: TGTGCCAGCAGCCCAGGGGTTTTCGCTAGCACAGATACGCAGTATTTT. Its translation: CASSPGVFASTDTQYF.

The table lists this clone with many counts. The chain uses TRBV28 and TRBJ1-5; D perhaps matches TRBD1 (5 bases). Trimming took 7 bases from V and 4 from J, leaving 14 bases between them. There are 14 residues in the CDR3. Germline V gene data show CDR1 as MDHEN and CDR2 as SYDVKM. The CDR3 nucleotides read TGTGCCAGCAAGCTCCCAGGGCAGAATCAGCCCCAGCATTTT. Translation gives CASKLPGQNQPQHF.

V gene TRBV4-3 combines with J gene TRBJ1-5; D perhaps matches TRBD1 (6 bases). Germline CDR1 reads LGHNA; CDR2 reads YSLEER. V was shortened by 0 bases and J by 5 bases, with 17 bases between the two germline ends. The length of the CDR3 is 17 residues. This CDR3 is CASSQDLDRPQDQPQHF. CDR3 bases: TGCGCCAGCAGCCAAGATCTGGACAGACCTCAGGATCAGCCCCAGCATTTT.

The rearrangement links TRBV10-1 to TRBJ2-5; 9 nucleotides line up with TRBD1. This CDR3 contains 15 residues. Trimming cost V 3 bases and J 5 bases; bases outside gene matches: 7. The germline V gene has CDR1 WNHNN and CDR2 SYGVQD (reference sequence). The CDR3 sequence: CASSEWDRDPETQYF. In DNA form, the CDR3 reads TGCGCCAGCAGTGAATGGGACAGGGACCCGGAGACCCAGTACTTC.

A few counts support this clone. This chain links TRBV2 with TRBJ1-1; D call uncertain. The V gene lost 7 bases and the J gene lost 1 base, with 10 bases spanning the gap. CDR1 and CDR2 from the germline V gene are SNHLY and FYNNEI. The CDR3 loop spans 13 amino acids. CDR3 amino acids: CASKVGRNTEAFF. The CDR3 DNA reads as TGTGCCAGCAAGGTGGGGAGGAACACTGAAGCTTTCTTT.

V and J are TRBV13 and TRBJ1-1; 9 positions agree with TRBD1. The CDR3 is 17 residues long. CDR1 and CDR2 from the germline V gene are PRHDT and FYEKMQ (reference sequence). J gave up 5 bases and V 5 bases, and 15 bases lay outside the gene matches. CDR3 DNA: TGTGCCAGCAGCACTGAATTAACCGGGACAGGGAAGACTGAAGCTTTCTTT. The encoded protein is CASSTELTGTGKTEAFF. The whole variable domain, filled in from reference TRBV13 and TRBJ1-1, reads AAGVIQSPRHLIKEKRETATLKCYPIPRHDTVYWYQQGPGQDPQFLISFYEKMQSDKGSIPDRFSAQQFSDYHSELNMSSLELGDSALYFCASSTELTGTGKTEAFFGQGTRLTVV.

This clone was recorded a few times. This rearrangement joins TRBV28 to TRBJ1-5; 9 bases fit TRBD1. Germline V gene lookup returns CDR1 MDHEN and CDR2 SYDVKM. Trimming cost V 6 bases and J 1 base; bases outside gene matches: 4. The CDR3 extends over 15 amino acids. This chain's CDR3 is CASRPGTGSNQPQHF. CDR3 nucleotide sequence: TGTGCCAGCAGACCCGGGACAGGGAGCAATCAGCCCCAGCATTTT.

V usage is TRBV5-4 and J usage is TRBJ2-3; no clear D gene. The CDR3 is made up of 13 amino acids. CDR1 SGHNT and CDR2 YYREEE come from the germline V gene (reference sequence). The germline V and J ends were trimmed by 2 bases and 4 bases, with 8 bases remaining between them. The CDR3 sequence is CASSFDAADTQYF. CDR3 in DNA: TGTGCCAGCAGCTTCGACGCGGCAGATACGCAGTATTTT.

V is TRBV27 and J is TRBJ1-1; D unresolved. The CDR3 is made up of 14 amino acids. The germline V and J ends were trimmed by 0 bases and 9 bases, with 14 bases remaining between them. Germline CDR1 reads MNHEY; CDR2 reads SMNVEV (reference sequence). The CDR3 DNA reads TGTGCCAGCAGTTTATCGGGTAGCATCGAAAAAGCTTTCTTT. Encoded protein: CASSLSGSIEKAFF.

This clone was seen repeatedly, ten times or more. The chain joins TRBV21-1 to TRBJ2-1; TRBD2, as called in the table, went unchecked against the DNA. TRBV21-1 constitutes a pseudogene. This CDR3 contains 11 residues. CDR3 nucleotide sequence: TGTGCCAGCCTTCCGGGACTTGCCCAGTTCTTC. It is translated as CASLPGLAQFF.

This chain uses TRBV19 with TRBJ1-5; D might be TRBD1 (5 bases). The CDR3 length is 16 residues. From germline, CDR1 is LNHDA and CDR2 SQIVND (reference sequence). The V and J ends lost 3 bases and 1 base respectively, with 13 bases between them. The CDR3 sequence: CASSINLGASNQPQHF. In DNA form, the CDR3 reads TGTGCCAGTAGTATTAATTTAGGGGCGAGCAATCAGCCCCAGCATTTT.

This chain connects TRBV5-1 to TRBJ2-7; 8 positions match TRBD2. Germline CDR1 and CDR2: SGHRS and YFSETQ. The CDR3 contains 14 residues. V dropped 1 base and J dropped 5; count of bases not matched to a gene: 5. CDR3 DNA: TGCGCCAGCAGCTTGCGGCGGGAGGTCCACGAGCAGTACTTC. This encodes CASSLRREVHEQYF.